Each of the 5 T cell receptor beta chains below was sequenced from the same sample in a study of lymphopenia after photon versus proton radiotherapy. Sequencing used immunoSEQ multiplex PCR; TCRdb keeps in-frame clones, though not all of them. The sample lists some 25,000 clones; 80% to 90% were seen once. This sample comprised peripheral blood, obtained from a patient treated with photon-based radiotherapy. The receptor set was obtained from a man aged 50-60 years with gastric cancer.

This rearrangement joins TRBV6-4 to TRBJ1-2; D is uncertain. The CDR3 runs 12 residues. Germline CDR1 reads MRHNA; CDR2 reads SNTAGT. V lost 2 bases, J lost 8 bases, and 9 bases lay in between. The CDR3 loop reads CASSDGRPGYTF. The CDR3 coding sequence is TGTGCCAGCAGTGACGGGAGACCGGGCTACACCTTC.

V is TRBV19 and J is TRBJ1-1, with 9 bases aligning to TRBD1. Germline V gene sequence: CDR1 LNHDA, CDR2 SQIVND (reference sequence). Germline trimming cut 11 bases from V and 4 bases from J; bases unmatched to any gene: 11. CDR3 length: 14 amino acids. In DNA, the CDR3 is TGTGCCTCGGGAGGACAGGGGAGGAGCACTGAAGCTTTCTTT. Protein: CASGGQGRSTEAFF.

The chain employs TRBV7-3 and TRBJ2-2; a weak D match, TRBD2 (6 bases). Trimming shortened V by 4 bases and J by 3 bases, and 15 bases separated the two germline ends. CDR3 size: 16 residues. Germline V lookup: CDR1 SGHTA, CDR2 FQGTGA. The CDR3 DNA reads TGTGCCAGCAGCTCCCAAGGGTGGGACTACACCGGGGAGCTGTTTTTT. Translation gives CASSSQGWDYTGELFF.

DNA of the CDR3: TGTGCCAGTAGTATACAGACTGACACTGAAGCTTTCTTT. Translating it yields CASSIQTDTEAFF. This chain uses TRBV19 with TRBJ1-1; D uncertain. CDR3 length: 13 residues. The V gene lost 2 bases and the J gene lost 3 bases, with 7 bases spanning the gap. CDR1 is LNHDA and CDR2 is SQIVND in the germline V gene (reference sequence).

For this clone: At one boundary the junction diverges from the germline segment, which might be a read error. This chain uses TRBV6-1 with TRBJ2-7; D is unclear. CDR3 length equals 11 residues. Germline lookup yields CDR1 MNHNS and CDR2 SASEGT. CDR3: CASSEADRKGF. Here the CDR3 DNA reads TGTGCCAGCAGTGAAGCGGACCGAAAGGGCTTC.